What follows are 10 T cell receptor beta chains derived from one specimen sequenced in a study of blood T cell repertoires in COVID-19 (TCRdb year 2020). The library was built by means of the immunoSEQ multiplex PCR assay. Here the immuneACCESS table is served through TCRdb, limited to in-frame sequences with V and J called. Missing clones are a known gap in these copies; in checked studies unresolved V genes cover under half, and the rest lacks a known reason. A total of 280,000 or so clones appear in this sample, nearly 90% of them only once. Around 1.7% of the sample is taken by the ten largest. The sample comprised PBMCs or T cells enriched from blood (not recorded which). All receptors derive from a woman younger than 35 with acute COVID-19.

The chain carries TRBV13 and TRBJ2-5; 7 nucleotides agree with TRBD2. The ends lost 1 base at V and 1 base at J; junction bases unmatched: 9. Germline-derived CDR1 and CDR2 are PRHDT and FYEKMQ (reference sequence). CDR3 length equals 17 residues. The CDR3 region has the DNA TGTGCCAGCAGCTTAGAAGGTCTAGGGACTACCCAAGAGACCCAGTACTTC. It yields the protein CASSLEGLGTTQETQYF.

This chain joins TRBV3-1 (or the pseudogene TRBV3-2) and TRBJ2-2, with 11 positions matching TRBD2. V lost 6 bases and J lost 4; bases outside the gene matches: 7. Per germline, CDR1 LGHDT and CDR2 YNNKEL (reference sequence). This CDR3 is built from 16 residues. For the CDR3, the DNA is TGTGCCAGCAGTCGCATGACTAGCGGGGTCACCGGGGAGCTGTTTTTT. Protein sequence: CASSRMTSGVTGELFF.

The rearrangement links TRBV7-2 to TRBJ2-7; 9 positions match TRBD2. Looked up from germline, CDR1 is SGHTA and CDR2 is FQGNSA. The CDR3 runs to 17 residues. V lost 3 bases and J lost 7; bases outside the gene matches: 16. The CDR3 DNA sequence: TGTGCCAGCAGCTTTAACCTGGCGGGAGGGCCCCGGGGGGAGCAGTACTTC. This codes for CASSFNLAGGPRGEQYF.

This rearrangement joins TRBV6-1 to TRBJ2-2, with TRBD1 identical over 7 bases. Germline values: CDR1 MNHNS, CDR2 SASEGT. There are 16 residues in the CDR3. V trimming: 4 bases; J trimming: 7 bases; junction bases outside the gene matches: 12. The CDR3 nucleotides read TGTGCCAGCAGTGCCAACAGACAGGGACGGAACGGGGAGCTGTTTTTT. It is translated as CASSANRQGRNGELFF.

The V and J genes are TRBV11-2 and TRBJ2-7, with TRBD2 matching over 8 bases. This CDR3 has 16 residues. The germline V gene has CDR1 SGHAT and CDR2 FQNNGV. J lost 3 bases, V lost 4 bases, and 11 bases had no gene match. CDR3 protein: CASSYPSGGPSYEQYF. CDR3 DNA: TGTGCCAGCAGCTACCCCTCGGGAGGGCCTAGCTACGAGCAGTACTTC.

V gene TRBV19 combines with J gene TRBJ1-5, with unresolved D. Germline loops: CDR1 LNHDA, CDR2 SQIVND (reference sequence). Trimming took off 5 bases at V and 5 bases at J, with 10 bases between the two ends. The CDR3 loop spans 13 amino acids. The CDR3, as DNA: TGTGCCAGTAGTTTTCAGGATTATCAGCCCCAGCATTTT. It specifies CASSFQDYQPQHF.

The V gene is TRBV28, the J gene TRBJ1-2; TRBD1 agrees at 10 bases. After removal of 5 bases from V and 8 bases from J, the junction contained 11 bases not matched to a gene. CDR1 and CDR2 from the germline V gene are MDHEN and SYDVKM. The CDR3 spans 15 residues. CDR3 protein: CASSVIWTGGVGYTF. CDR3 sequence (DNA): TGTGCCAGCAGTGTTATTTGGACAGGGGGGGTCGGCTACACCTTC.

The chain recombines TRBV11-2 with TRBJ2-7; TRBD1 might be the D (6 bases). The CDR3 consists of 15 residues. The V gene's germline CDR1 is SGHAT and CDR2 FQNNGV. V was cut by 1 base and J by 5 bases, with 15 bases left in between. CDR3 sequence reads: CASSLVGGVGDEQYF. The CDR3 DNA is TGTGCCAGCAGCTTAGTAGGGGGAGTGGGAGACGAGCAGTACTTC.

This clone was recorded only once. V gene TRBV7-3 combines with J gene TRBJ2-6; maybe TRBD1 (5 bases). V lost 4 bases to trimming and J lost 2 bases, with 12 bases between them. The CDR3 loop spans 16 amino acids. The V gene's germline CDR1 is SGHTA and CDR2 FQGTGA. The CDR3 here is CASSSQGTPGANVLTF. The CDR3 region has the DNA TGTGCCAGCAGCTCGCAGGGTACCCCTGGGGCCAACGTCCTGACTTTC.

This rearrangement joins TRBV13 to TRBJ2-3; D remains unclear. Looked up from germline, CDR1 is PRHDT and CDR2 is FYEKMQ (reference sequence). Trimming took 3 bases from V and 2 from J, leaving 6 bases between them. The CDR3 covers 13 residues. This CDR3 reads CASSFRITDTQYF. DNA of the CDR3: TGTGCCAGCAGCTTCCGTATCACAGATACGCAGTATTTT.